The 21 T cell receptor beta chains in this list originate from one sample, sequenced in a study of blood T cells in healthy people across ages. A second PCR, run for 7 to 11 cycles, used a sample-barcoded 5' primer plus a J-beta primer mix. One entry per CDR3 protein results from TCRdb running MiXCR on the 5' RACE reads. The profile shows about 730,000 distinct CDR3 sequences, 43% of them singletons. Sequences were obtained from blood. The receptors were gathered from a woman aged 55-70 years in good health.

V gene TRBV4-2 combines with J gene TRBJ2-7; 10 bases map to TRBD2. The J call may be incorrect, as the DNA end agrees better with TRBJ2-5. CDR1 LGHNA and CDR2 YNFKEQ come from the germline V gene. CDR3 size: 15 residues. CDR3 sequence: CASSHQREGHETQYF. CDR3 coding DNA: TGTGCCAGCAGCCACCAGCGGGAGGGCCATGAGACCCAGTACTTC.

This clonotype came up a few times. The chain recombines TRBV3-1 with TRBJ2-5; D could derive from TRBD1 or TRBD2 (5 bases each). Trimming pared 6 bases from V and 4 bases from J, leaving 18 bases between. The CDR3 has 15 residues. The germline V gene has CDR1 LGHDT and CDR2 YNNKEL (reference sequence). The CDR3 nucleotides read TGTGCCAGCAGACGATCCGGGACCGGAGGAGAGACCCAGTACTTC. It specifies CASRRSGTGGETQYF.

This clonotype was observed a few times. V gene TRBV6-6 combines with J gene TRBJ2-7; 12 nucleotides line up with TRBD2. This CDR3 is 14 amino acids long. Germline V lookup: CDR1 MNHNY, CDR2 SVGAGI (reference sequence). The J segment lost 6 bases and the V segment lost 6 bases, leaving 6 bases of the junction unmatched. The CDR3 spells CASSSTSGRGEQYF. In DNA, the CDR3 is TGTGCCAGCAGCTCGACTAGCGGGAGAGGCGAGCAGTACTTC.

The V gene is TRBV29-1, the J gene TRBJ1-1; maybe TRBD1 (6 bases). V lost 3 bases, J lost 4 bases, and 15 bases lay in between. In germline, CDR1 is SQVTM, CDR2 ANQGSEA. CDR3 length equals 14 residues. CDR3 coding DNA: TGCAGCGTTGATTATGCGGGGGCGCGCACTGAAGCTTTCTTT. Translated: CSVDYAGARTEAFF. Based on the CDR3 plus reference TRBV29-1 and TRBJ1-1, the full variable domain is SAVISQKPSRDICQRGTSLTIQCQVDSQVTMMFWYRQQPGQSLTLIATANQGSEATYESGFVIDKFPISRPNLTFSTLTVSNMSPEDSSIYLCSVDYAGARTEAFFGQGTRLTVV.

The chain carries TRBV7-8 and TRBJ2-3, with 9 nucleotides matching TRBD2. Unmatched junction bases numbered 11, after V lost 1 base and J lost 6 bases. The CDR3 loop spans 17 amino acids. Germline CDR1 is SGHVS and CDR2 is FQNEAQ. For the CDR3, the DNA is TGTGCCAGCAGCTTAGAGGGACTAGCAGCCTTCGGGGATACGCAGTATTTT. The encoded protein is CASSLEGLAAFGDTQYF.

This clonotype was counted only a few times. The chain combines TRBV20-1 with TRBJ2-7; D not resolved. CDR3 length equals 16 residues. V lost 0 bases and J lost 0, with 15 bases in between. Looked up from germline, CDR1 is DFQATT and CDR2 is SNEGSKA (reference sequence). CDR3 sequence reads: CSARDSWTGSSYEQYF. CDR3 bases: TGCAGTGCTAGAGATTCCTGGACCGGCAGCTCCTACGAGCAGTACTTC.

This clonotype came up a few times. The chain has TRBV7-2 and TRBJ2-5; D gene ambiguous. CDR3 length: 15 amino acids. Trimming left V 1 base short and J 2 bases short, with 11 bases between. Germline V gene sequence: CDR1 SGHTA, CDR2 FQGNSA. DNA of the CDR3: TGTGCCAGCAGCTTAGTACGAAGGCAGCAAGAGACCCAGTACTTC. This codes for CASSLVRRQQETQYF.

This chain uses TRBV29-1 with TRBJ1-2, with TRBD1 matching 8 bases. The CDR3 length is 12 residues. The germline gives CDR1 SQVTM, CDR2 ANQGSEA. V was pared by 7 bases and J by 2 bases, with 3 bases of the junction left unmatched. The CDR3 region is CSGTGGNYGYTF. The CDR3 DNA sequence: TGCAGCGGAACAGGGGGGAACTATGGCTACACCTTC.

J is TRBJ1-2 and V is TRBV3-1, with D possibly TRBD1 on 5 matching bases. CDR3 length: 18 amino acids. V was trimmed by 3 bases and J by 7 bases, leaving 27 bases between them. CDR1 LGHDT and CDR2 YNNKEL come from the germline V gene (reference sequence). Written as DNA, the CDR3 is TGTGCCAGCAGCCATCTCCCCCAGAGGGCAGGGTCTGCGGCTGGCTACACCTTC. Translated: CASSHLPQRAGSAAGYTF.

The chain links TRBV20-1 to TRBJ1-2; D is possibly TRBD1 (5 bases). The CDR3 runs to 12 residues. CDR1 is DFQATT, CDR2 SNEGSKA, per germline (reference sequence). V was clipped by 6 bases and J by 2 bases, with 10 bases between them. The CDR3 is CSARDPNYGYTF. CDR3 coding DNA: TGCAGTGCCAGGGACCCCAACTATGGCTACACCTTC.

This clonotype was recorded at least ten times. The chain joins TRBV7-2 to TRBJ2-4, with D perhaps given as TRBD1 or TRBD2 (5 bases each). The CDR3 runs to 14 residues. Germline-derived CDR1 and CDR2 are SGHTA and FQGNSA. V shed 5 bases and J shed 4 bases, with 12 bases lying between them. CDR3 region: CASSPSREKNIQYF. The CDR3 nucleotides are TGTGCCAGCAGCCCCAGCAGGGAGAAAAACATTCAGTACTTC.

Of note for this clonotype: This may be a read error: a much more frequent sequence differs by one nucleotide. The rearrangement links TRBV4-3 to TRBJ2-5; D is perhaps TRBD1 (6 bases). This CDR3 spans 14 amino acids. Germline lookup yields CDR1 LGHNA and CDR2 YSLEER. The CDR3 reads CTSSPRDNQETQYF. In DNA, the CDR3 is TGCACCAGCAGCCCCCGGGACAACCAAGAGACCCAGTACTTC.

The chain couples TRBV25-1 to TRBJ1-6; D remains unclear. CDR1 and CDR2 from the germline V gene are MGHDK and SYGVNS. Trimming removed 4 bases at V and 5 bases at J, with 6 bases between. The CDR3 is 13 amino acids. The CDR3 nucleotides are TGTGCCAGCAGTGGAGAGAATAATTCACCCCTCCACTTT. Residues: CASSGENNSPLHF. Drawing the rest from reference TRBV25-1 and TRBJ1-6, the complete variable domain is EADIYQTPRYLVIGTGKKITLECSQTMGHDKMYWYQQDPGMELHLIHYSYGVNSTEKGDLSSESTVSRIRTEHFPLTLESARPSHTSQYLCASSGENNSPLHFGNGTRLTVT.

The chain couples TRBV28 to TRBJ2-3; TRBD2 might be the D (7 bases). The CDR3 is 15 residues long. Germline CDR1 and CDR2: MDHEN and SYDVKM. V lost 8 bases and J lost 4, with 19 bases in between. This chain's CDR3 is CASRRGGVGSDTQYF. For the CDR3, the DNA is TGTGCCAGCCGTAGGGGGGGAGTAGGATCAGATACGCAGTATTTT. Based on the CDR3 plus reference TRBV28 and TRBJ2-3, the full variable domain is DVKVTQSSRYLVKRTGEKVFLECVQDMDHENMFWYRQDPGLGLRLIYFSYDVKMKEKGDIPEGYSVSREKKERFSLILESASTNQTSMYLCASRRGGVGSDTQYFGPGTRLTVL.

The chain recombines TRBV3-1 with TRBJ2-6; 8 positions agree with TRBD1. Trimming took 4 bases from V and 4 from J; bases not matched to a gene: 6. CDR1 LGHDT and CDR2 YNNKEL come from the germline V gene (reference sequence). CDR3 length: 16 residues. CDR3 DNA sequence: TGTGCCAGCAGCCCCTGGACAGGGAAAGGGGCCAACGTCCTGACTTTC. This codes for CASSPWTGKGANVLTF.

The gene calls are TRBV6-6 and TRBJ2-2; D possibly corresponds to TRBD2 (6 bases). Germline CDR1 is MNHNY and CDR2 is SVGAGI (reference sequence). Between the trimmed V and J ends, which lost 8 bases and 8 bases, there was a span of 18 bases. The CDR3 loop spans 14 amino acids. The DNA of the CDR3 is TGTGCCAGCTCCATGGTCCGGGAGAGGGGGGAGCTGTTTTTT. Its protein is CASSMVRERGELFF.

This chain links TRBV21-1 with TRBJ2-1; TRBD2 is the table's D call, not checked against the DNA. Judging by the DNA end, TRBJ2-7 fits better; the J call may be wrong. TRBV21-1 is a listed pseudogene. The CDR3 is made up of 15 amino acids. CDR3 residues: CASSKGTSSYNEQYF. CDR3 in DNA: TGTGCCAGCAGCAAAGGGACTAGTTCCTACAATGAGCAGTACTTC.

This clonotype appeared a single time. A much larger clone differs from this one at a single base, so this may be a read error. The chain is built from TRBV5-5 and TRBJ2-7; the match to TRBD1 covers 8 bases. The CDR3 totals 14 residues. Germline-derived CDR1 and CDR2 are SGHKS and YYEKEE (reference sequence). CDR3 sequence reads: CASRPTGVTYERYF. The CDR3 DNA follows: TGTGCCAGCAGACCGACAGGGGTAACCTACGAGCGGTACTTC.

Concerning this clonotype: A read error may produce the germline difference seen at one junction end. The chain links TRBV9 to TRBJ2-4; perhaps TRBD1 as D (5 bases). The end of the DNA is better explained by TRBJ2-7, so the J call may be wrong. Germline CDR1 is SGDLS and CDR2 is YYNGEE. The CDR3 is 14 amino acids. The DNA for the CDR3 is TGTGCCAGCAGCGTAGGCTGGGGCTCCTGCGAGCAGTACTTC. Translating gives CASSVGWGSCEQYF.

This clonotype was counted once. The chain uses TRBV3-1 and TRBJ2-7; D gene uncertain. V lost 3 bases and J 3 bases, leaving 6 bases between the germline ends. Germline assignment: CDR1 LGHDT and CDR2 YNNKEL (reference sequence). This CDR3 region has 12 residues. The CDR3 is CASSHTVYEQYF. The CDR3 nucleotides are TGTGCCAGCAGCCACACCGTCTACGAGCAGTACTTC.

This chain connects TRBV4-2 to TRBJ2-4, with D possibly TRBD2 on 6 matching bases. The J call could be wrong; TRBJ2-7 is a better fit for the DNA end. From germline, CDR1 is LGHNA and CDR2 YNFKEQ. CDR3 length: 11 residues. This CDR3 reads CASEGTCEQYF. Written as DNA, the CDR3 is TGTGCCAGCGAGGGGACTTGCGAGCAGTACTTC.